This T cell receptor beta chain was recovered during a study of shared clonotypes between healthy human individuals. About the research overall: Three plates were used per donor for CD4 naive, three for CD4 memory, two for CD8 naive and one for CD8 memory. Overall study findings and caveats: In several donors, about 5% of naive CD4 clonotypes appeared in common.

Notes on this clone: Its antigen is as yet unknown. The same CDR3 can be traced to other DNA sequences in this sample.

CDR3 length: 15 residues. Germline CDR1 is SGHRS and CDR2 is YFSETQ. The V gene end was trimmed by 2 bases and the J gene end by 4 bases; junction bases not matched to a gene: 4. Naive CD8 cells lacked CD45RO and underwent positive selection for CCR7, leaving out terminally differentiated effector memory CD45RA+ cells. On sorted subsets, replicate PCRs used 200 to 250 ng DNA, or 31,000 or so T cell genomes. Libraries were prepared by immunoSEQ multiplex PCR; TCRdb keeps only in-frame clonotypes and omits some of them. Found here are 1.5 million to 2.5 million clones, about 95% of them singletons; the top ten hold 0.9% to 1.5%.

Material: naive CD8+ T cells sorted from blood. The chain combines TRBV5-1 with TRBJ2-3; 10 bases agree with TRBD2. This receptor was obtained from a man aged 18 to 30 in good health. The CDR3 loop is CASSLVAGGPDTQYF. The DNA of the CDR3 is TGCGCCAGCAGCTTAGTAGCGGGGGGTCCAGATACGCAGTATTTT.